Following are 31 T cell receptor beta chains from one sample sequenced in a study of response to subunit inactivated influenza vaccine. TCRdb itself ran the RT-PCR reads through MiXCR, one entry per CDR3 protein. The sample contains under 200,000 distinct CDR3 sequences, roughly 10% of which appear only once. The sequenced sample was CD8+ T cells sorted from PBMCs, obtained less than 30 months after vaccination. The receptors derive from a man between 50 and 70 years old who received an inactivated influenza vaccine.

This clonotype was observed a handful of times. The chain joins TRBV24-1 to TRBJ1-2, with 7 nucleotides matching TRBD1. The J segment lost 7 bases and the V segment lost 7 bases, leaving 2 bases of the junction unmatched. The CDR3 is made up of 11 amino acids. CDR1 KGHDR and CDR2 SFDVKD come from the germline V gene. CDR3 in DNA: TGTGCCACCAGCTGGACAGGTGGCTACACCTTC. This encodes CATSWTGGYTF.

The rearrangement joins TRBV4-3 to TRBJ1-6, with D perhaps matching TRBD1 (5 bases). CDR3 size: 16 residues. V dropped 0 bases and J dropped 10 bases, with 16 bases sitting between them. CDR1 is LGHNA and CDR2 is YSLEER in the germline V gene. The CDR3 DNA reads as TGCGCCAGCAGCCAAGATCCTACGGGGCAAGGGTCACCCCTCCACTTT. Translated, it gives CASSQDPTGQGSPLHF.

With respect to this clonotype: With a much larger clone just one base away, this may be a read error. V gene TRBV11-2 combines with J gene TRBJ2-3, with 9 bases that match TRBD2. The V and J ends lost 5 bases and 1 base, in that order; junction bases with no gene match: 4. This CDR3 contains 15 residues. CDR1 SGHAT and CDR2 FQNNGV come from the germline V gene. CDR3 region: CASSLSGGGTDTQYF. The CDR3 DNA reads TGTGCCAGCAGCCTTAGCGGGGGAGGCACAGATACGCAGTATTTT.

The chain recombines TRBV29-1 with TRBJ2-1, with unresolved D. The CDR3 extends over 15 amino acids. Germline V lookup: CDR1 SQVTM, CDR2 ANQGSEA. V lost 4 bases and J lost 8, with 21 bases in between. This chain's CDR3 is CSVALSSSLTYEQFF. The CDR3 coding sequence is TGCAGCGTTGCATTAAGTTCCAGCCTTACGTATGAGCAGTTCTTC.

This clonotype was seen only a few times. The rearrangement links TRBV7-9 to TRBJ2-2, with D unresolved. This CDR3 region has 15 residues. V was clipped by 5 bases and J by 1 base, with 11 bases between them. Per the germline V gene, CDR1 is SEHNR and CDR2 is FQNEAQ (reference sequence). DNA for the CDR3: TGTGCCAGCAGCCCCGGGCACCAGAACACCGGGGAGCTGTTTTTT. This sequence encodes CASSPGHQNTGELFF.

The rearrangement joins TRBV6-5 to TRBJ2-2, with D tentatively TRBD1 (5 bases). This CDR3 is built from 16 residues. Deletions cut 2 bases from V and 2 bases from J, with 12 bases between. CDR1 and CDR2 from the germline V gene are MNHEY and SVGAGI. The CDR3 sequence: CASSYGSQVNTGELFF. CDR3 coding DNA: TGTGCCAGCAGTTACGGGTCACAGGTTAACACCGGGGAGCTGTTTTTT.

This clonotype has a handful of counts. The CDR3 sequence is CASSVVGTVLFANTGELFF. CDR3 DNA: TGTGCCAGCAGCGTAGTAGGGACAGTGCTTTTCGCGAACACCGGGGAGCTGTTTTTT. The V and J genes are TRBV9 and TRBJ2-2; TRBD1 matches 7 bases. CDR1 is SGDLS, CDR2 YYNGEE, per germline. The CDR3 spans 19 residues. Losses at the gene ends were 0 bases for V and 0 bases for J; bases not matched to a gene: 11.

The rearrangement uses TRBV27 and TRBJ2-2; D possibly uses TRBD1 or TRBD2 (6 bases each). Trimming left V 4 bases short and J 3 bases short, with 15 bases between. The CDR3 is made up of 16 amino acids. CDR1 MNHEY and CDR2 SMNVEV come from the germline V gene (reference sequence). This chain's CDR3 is CASSSGVSGYTGELFF. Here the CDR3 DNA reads TGTGCCAGCAGTTCAGGGGTTAGCGGCTACACCGGGGAGCTGTTTTTT.

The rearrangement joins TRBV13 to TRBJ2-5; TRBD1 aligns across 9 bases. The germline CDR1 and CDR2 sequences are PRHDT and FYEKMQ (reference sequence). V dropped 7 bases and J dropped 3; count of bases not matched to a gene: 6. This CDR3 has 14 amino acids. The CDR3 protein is CASTEDRGKETQYF. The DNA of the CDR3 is TGTGCCAGCACCGAGGACAGGGGAAAAGAGACCCAGTACTTC.

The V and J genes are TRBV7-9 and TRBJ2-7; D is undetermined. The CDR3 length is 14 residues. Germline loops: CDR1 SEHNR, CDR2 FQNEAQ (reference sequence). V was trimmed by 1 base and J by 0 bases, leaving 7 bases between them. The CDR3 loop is CASSLVVSSYEQYF. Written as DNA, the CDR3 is TGTGCCAGCAGCTTAGTCGTGAGCTCCTACGAGCAGTACTTC.

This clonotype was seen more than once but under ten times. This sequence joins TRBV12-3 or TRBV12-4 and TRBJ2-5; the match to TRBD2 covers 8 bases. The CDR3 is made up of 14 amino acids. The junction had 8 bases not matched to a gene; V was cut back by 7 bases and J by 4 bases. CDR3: CASTAPGGRETQYF. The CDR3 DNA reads TGTGCCAGCACGGCCCCGGGAGGGCGAGAGACCCAGTACTTC.

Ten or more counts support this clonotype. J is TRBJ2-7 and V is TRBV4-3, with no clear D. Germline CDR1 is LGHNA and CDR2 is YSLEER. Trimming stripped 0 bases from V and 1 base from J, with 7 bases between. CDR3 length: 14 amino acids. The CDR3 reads CASSQDRDSYEQYF. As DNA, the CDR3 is TGCGCCAGCAGCCAAGATAGGGATTCCTACGAGCAGTACTTC.

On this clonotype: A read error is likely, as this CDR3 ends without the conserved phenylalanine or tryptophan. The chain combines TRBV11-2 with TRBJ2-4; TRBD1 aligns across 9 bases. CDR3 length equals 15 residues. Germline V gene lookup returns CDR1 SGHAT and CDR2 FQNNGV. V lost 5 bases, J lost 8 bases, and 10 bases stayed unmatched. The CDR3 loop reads CASSAEQGASDIQYC. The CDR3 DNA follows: TGTGCCAGCAGCGCGGAACAGGGGGCTTCGGACATTCAGTACTGC.

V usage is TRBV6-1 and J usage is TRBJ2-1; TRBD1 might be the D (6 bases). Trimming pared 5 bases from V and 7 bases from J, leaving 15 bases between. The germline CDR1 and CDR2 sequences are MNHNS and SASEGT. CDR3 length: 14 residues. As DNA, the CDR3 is TGTGCCAGCAGTCCGCTCGGGACAAAAAATGAGCAGTTCTTC. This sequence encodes CASSPLGTKNEQFF.

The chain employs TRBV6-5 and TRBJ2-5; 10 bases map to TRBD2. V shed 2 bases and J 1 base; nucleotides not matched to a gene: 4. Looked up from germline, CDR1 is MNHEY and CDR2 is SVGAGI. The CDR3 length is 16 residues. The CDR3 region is CASSYGAGGTQETQYF. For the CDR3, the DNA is TGTGCCAGCAGTTACGGAGCGGGGGGGACCCAAGAGACCCAGTACTTC.

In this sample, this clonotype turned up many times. The CDR3 here is CASSPTGVSKVTEAFF. DNA of the CDR3: TGCGCCAGCAGCCCCACAGGGGTATCAAAGGTGACTGAAGCTTTCTTT. The rearrangement joins TRBV4-3 to TRBJ1-1, with TRBD1 matching over 7 bases. Germline CDR1 and CDR2: LGHNA and YSLEER. The ends lost 4 bases at V and 5 bases at J; junction bases unmatched: 13. The CDR3 contains 16 residues.

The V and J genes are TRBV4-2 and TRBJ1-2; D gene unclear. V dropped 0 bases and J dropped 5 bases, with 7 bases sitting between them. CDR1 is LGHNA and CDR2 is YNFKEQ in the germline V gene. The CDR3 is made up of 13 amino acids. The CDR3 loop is CASSQDWRYGYTF. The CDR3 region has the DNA TGTGCCAGCAGCCAAGATTGGAGGTATGGCTACACCTTC.

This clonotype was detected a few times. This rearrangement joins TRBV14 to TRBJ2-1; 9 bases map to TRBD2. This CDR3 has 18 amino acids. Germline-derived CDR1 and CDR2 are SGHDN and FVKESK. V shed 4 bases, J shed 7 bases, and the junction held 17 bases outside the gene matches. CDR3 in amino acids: CASSPGRRRREGPNEQFF. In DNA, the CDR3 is TGTGCCAGCAGCCCAGGTCGGCGTCGGCGGGAGGGCCCTAATGAGCAGTTCTTC.

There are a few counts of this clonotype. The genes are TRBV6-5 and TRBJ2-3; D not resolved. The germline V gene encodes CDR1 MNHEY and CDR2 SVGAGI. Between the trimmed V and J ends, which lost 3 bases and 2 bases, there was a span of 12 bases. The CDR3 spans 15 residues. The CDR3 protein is CASSYNPSYTDTQYF. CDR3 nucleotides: TGTGCCAGCAGTTATAACCCCTCCTACACAGATACGCAGTATTTT.

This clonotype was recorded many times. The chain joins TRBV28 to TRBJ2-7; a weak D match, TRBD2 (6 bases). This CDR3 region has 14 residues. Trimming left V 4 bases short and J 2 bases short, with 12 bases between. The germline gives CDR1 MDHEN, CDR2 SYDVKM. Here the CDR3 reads CASSSTSNPYEQYF. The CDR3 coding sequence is TGTGCCAGCAGTTCCACTAGCAATCCCTACGAGCAGTACTTC. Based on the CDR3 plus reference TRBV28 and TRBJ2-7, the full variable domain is DVKVTQSSRYLVKRTGEKVFLECVQDMDHENMFWYRQDPGLGLRLIYFSYDVKMKEKGDIPEGYSVSREKKERFSLILESASTNQTSMYLCASSSTSNPYEQYFGPGTRLTVT.

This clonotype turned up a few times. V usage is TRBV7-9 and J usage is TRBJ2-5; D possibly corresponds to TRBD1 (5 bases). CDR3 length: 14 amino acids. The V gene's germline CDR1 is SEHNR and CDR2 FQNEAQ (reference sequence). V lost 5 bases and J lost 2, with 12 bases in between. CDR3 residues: CASSGHDRQETQYF. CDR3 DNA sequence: TGTGCCAGCAGCGGACACGACAGACAAGAGACCCAGTACTTC.

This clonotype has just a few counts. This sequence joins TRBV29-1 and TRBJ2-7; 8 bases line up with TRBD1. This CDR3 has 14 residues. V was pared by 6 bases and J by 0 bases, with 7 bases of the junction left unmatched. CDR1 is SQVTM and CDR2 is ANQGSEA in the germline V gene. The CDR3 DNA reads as TGCAGCGTCGCGACAGGGGAGAGCTCCTACGAGCAGTACTTC. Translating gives CSVATGESSYEQYF.

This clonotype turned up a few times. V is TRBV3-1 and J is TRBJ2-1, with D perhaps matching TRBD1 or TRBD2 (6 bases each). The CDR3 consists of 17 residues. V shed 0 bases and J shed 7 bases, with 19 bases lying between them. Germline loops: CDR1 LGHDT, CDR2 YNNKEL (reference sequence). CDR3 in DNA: TGTGCCAGCAGCCAAGATCAGGGGCCACTAGCACCAAATGAGCAGTTCTTC. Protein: CASSQDQGPLAPNEQFF.

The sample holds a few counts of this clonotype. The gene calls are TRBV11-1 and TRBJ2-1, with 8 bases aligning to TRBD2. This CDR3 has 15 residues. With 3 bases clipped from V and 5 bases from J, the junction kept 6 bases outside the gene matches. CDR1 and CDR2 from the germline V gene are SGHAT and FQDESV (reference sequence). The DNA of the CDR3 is TGTGCCAGCAGCTTTGGAGCGGGGGCTCACAATGAGCAGTTCTTC. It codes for CASSFGAGAHNEQFF.

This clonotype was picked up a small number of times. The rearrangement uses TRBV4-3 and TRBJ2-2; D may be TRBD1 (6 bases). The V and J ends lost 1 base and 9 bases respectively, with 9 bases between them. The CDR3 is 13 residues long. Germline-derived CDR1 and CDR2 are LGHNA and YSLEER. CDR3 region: CASSQGTARELFF. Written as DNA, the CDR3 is TGCGCCAGCAGCCAAGGGACAGCGCGGGAGCTGTTTTTT.

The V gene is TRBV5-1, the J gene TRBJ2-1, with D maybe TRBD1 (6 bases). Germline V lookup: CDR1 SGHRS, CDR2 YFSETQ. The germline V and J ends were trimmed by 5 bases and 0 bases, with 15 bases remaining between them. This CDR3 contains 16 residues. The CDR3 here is CASSQRDRSSYNEQFF. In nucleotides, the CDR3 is TGCGCCAGCAGTCAAAGAGACAGGAGCTCCTACAATGAGCAGTTCTTC.

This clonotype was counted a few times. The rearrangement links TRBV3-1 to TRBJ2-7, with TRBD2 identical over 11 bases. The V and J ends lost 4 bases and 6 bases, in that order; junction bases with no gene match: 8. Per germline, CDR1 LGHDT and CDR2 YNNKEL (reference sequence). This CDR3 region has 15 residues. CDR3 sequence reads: CASSPGTSGPLEQYF. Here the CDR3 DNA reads TGTGCCAGCAGCCCCGGGACTAGCGGTCCCCTCGAGCAGTACTTC.

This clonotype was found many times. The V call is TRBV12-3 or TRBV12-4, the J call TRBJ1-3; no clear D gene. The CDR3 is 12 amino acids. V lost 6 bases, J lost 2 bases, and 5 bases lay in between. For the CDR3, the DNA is TGTGCCAGCAGGTCAGCTGGAAACACCATATATTTT. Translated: CASRSAGNTIYF.

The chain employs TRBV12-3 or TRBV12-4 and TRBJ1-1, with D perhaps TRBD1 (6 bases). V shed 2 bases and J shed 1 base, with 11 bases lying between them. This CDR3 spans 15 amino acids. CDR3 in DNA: TGTGCCAGCAGTTTAAGGGCAGGGGAGAACACTGAAGCTTTCTTT. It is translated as CASSLRAGENTEAFF.

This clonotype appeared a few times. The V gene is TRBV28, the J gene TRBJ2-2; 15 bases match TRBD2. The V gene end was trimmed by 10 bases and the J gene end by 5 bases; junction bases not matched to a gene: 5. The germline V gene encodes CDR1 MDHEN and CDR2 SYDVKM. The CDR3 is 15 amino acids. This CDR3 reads CATTGTSGRTGELFF. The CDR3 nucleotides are TGTGCCACCACAGGGACTAGCGGGAGGACCGGGGAGCTGTTTTTT.

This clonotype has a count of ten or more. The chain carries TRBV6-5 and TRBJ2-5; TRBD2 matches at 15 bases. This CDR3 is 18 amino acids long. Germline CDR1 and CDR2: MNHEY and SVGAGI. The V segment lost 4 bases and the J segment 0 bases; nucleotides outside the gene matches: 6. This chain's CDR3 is CASSSPGLAGGYQETQYF. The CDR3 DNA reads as TGTGCCAGCAGTTCCCCCGGACTAGCGGGGGGGTACCAAGAGACCCAGTACTTC.